The clone carrying this T cell receptor beta chain was seen many times. Its antigen is as yet unknown. The record originates from a study of CD8+CD57+ T cells in acquired aplastic anemia. Study summary: The sorted CD4+ and CD8+ cells yielded an average around 3.2 ug of DNA. Points from the study as a whole: Patient and control CD8+ Simpson's diversity was not significantly different.

An expansion of CD8+CD57+ cells by flow cytometry had been shown in patients chosen for sequencing. CDR3 length: 19 amino acids. Trimming removed 0 bases at V and 0 bases at J, with 17 bases between. In germline, CDR1 is MGHRA, CDR2 YSYEKL. Template material for TCR beta VDJ and CDR3 profiling consisted of genomic DNA. Each CDR3 protein is one row after TCRdb ran MiXCR on the reads. This repertoire shows under 200,000 distinct CDR3 sequences, 40% to 55% found once; its top ten account for approximately 3%. This rearrangement joins TRBV4-1 to TRBJ2-2; D possibly corresponds to TRBD2 (5 bases). The clonotype was recovered from a human donor with aplastic anemia. Input material: sorted CD4+, CD8+, or CD8+CD57+ T cells (not recorded which) from PBMCs. The CDR3 here is CASSQEAVRTVANTGELFF. The CDR3 region has the DNA TGCGCCAGCAGCCAAGAAGCGGTTCGGACCGTCGCGAACACCGGGGAGCTGTTTTTT.